This T cell receptor (beta chain) was sequenced during a study of T cells in Graves' hyperthyroidism and ophthalmopathy. Study-level background: The blood sample was taken at first diagnosis, before treatment began.

Amplification of TCR beta CDR3 regions was performed using RNA transcripts as template. An initial round of RT-PCR targeting the TCR CDR3 relied on the HTBI primer set. TCRdb redid the calling of the multiplex PCR reads with MiXCR, one entry per CDR3 protein. Of 250,000 to 300,000 distinct CDR3 sequences in the sample, about 14% were seen once. This clonotype showed up many times. The antigen is unknown. General study points: Before onset, by a median of around 6.4 months, the model predicted ophthalmopathy.

On the basis of clinical symptoms, serum thyroxine and TRAb, thyroid ultrasound and orbital computed tomography, diagnoses were made. Using less than 12 ml of fresh peripheral blood, PBMCs were prepared. The CDR3 runs to 15 residues. Germline loops: CDR1 MNHNS, CDR2 SASEGT. Trimming took 6 bases from V and 6 from J; bases not matched to a gene: 7. The rearrangement joins TRBV6-1 to TRBJ1-5; 11 nucleotides match TRBD1. This receptor was identified in a woman in her thirties or forties with Graves' hyperthyroidism that later progressed to Graves' ophthalmopathy. The sequenced sample consisted of blood. CDR3 protein: CASSPGQGAIQPQHF. In DNA, the CDR3 is TGTGCCAGCAGCCCCGGACAGGGGGCGATTCAGCCCCAGCATTTT.